This T cell receptor beta chain was retrieved from a study of long-term antiretroviral therapy in people with HIV. The study's findings and limits: Pre-ART expanded clones dominated the repertoire at every time point. CDR3 lengths in HIV samples spanned a narrower range than controls.

Version v3.0 of the immunoSEQ assay was performed at survey level. TCRdb keeps only in-frame clones here, not all; method: immunoSEQ multiplex PCR. The table shows about 23,000 clones, with more than 70% occurring only once. Treatment locations for all participants with HIV were in the United States. The CDR3 loop spans 15 amino acids. Germline values: CDR1 MGHRA, CDR2 YSYEKL. V gave up 4 bases and J gave up 2 bases; unmatched junction bases: 6. Points on this clone: Its antigen remains unidentified.

This specimen consisted of unsorted PBMCs, obtained 0.6 years after starting antiretroviral therapy. The chain joins TRBV4-1 to TRBJ2-7; 9 positions agree with TRBD1. The TCR sequence derives from a man aged 55 to 70 with HIV. The CDR3 loop reads CASSRTGVQTYEQYF. The CDR3 nucleotides are TGCGCCAGCAGCCGGACAGGGGTTCAGACCTACGAGCAGTACTTC.